These 22 T cell receptor beta chains share one sample of origin, sequenced in a study of Graves' ophthalmopathy and Graves' hyperthyroidism. TCR beta CDR3 regions were amplified from RNA transcripts. The library came from an HTBI-primed first-round RT-PCR and a second-round multiplex PCR. TCRdb reanalysed the multiplex PCR reads using MiXCR and keeps one entry per CDR3 protein. The table lists over a million distinct CDR3 sequences, about two fifths of them singletons. Source material: peripheral blood or thyroid tissue (not recorded which). All receptors derive from an adult man with Graves' hyperthyroidism.

The J gene is TRBJ2-7, the V gene TRBV29-1; TRBD2 matches 12 bases. Germline CDR1 is SQVTM and CDR2 is ANQGSEA. CDR3 size: 14 residues. After removal of 7 bases from V and 0 bases from J, the junction contained 4 bases not matched to a gene. CDR3 DNA: TGCAGCGACGGACTAGCGGGATCCTCCTACGAGCAGTACTTC. Protein sequence: CSDGLAGSSYEQYF.

This clonotype appeared many times. V usage is TRBV7-8 and J usage is TRBJ1-1; D is uncertain. Germline assignment: CDR1 SGHVS and CDR2 FQNEAQ. V was clipped by 5 bases and J by 5 bases, with 12 bases between them. This CDR3 is 13 amino acids long. Here the CDR3 DNA reads TGTGCCAGCAGCGCAGGACGAGGGACTGAAGCTTTCTTT. Amino acid sequence: CASSAGRGTEAFF.

The chain has TRBV20-1 and TRBJ2-5, with TRBD2 identical over 9 bases. CDR1 DFQATT and CDR2 SNEGSKA come from the germline V gene (reference sequence). The CDR3 is made up of 14 amino acids. J was trimmed by 5 bases and V by 1 base; bases with no gene match: 5. The CDR3 sequence: CSARVRTSDETQYF. The CDR3 DNA follows: TGCAGTGCTAGAGTTAGGACTAGCGACGAGACCCAGTACTTC.

The chain recombines TRBV18 with TRBJ1-5; D ambiguous. CDR3 length: 15 amino acids. CDR1 and CDR2 from the germline V gene are KGHSH and LQKENI. Trimming stripped 3 bases from V and 3 bases from J, with 12 bases between. The CDR3 coding sequence is TGTGCCAGCTCACCCTCTGGACTTCTCAATCAGCCCCAGCATTTT. It specifies CASSPSGLLNQPQHF.

The sample holds a few counts of this clonotype. The rearrangement joins TRBV12-3 or TRBV12-4 to TRBJ1-6; 7 positions match TRBD1. This CDR3 region has 15 residues. V dropped 7 bases and J dropped 10; count of bases not matched to a gene: 13. CDR3 in DNA: TGTGCCAGCACCCTAAGGGGAGACAGGGACTCACCCCTCCACTTT. It translates to CASTLRGDRDSPLHF.

This clonotype was seen many times. V gene TRBV29-1 combines with J gene TRBJ1-1, with D unresolved. The V gene lost 6 bases and the J gene lost 0 bases, with 14 bases spanning the gap. Per germline, CDR1 SQVTM and CDR2 ANQGSEA. The CDR3 covers 14 residues. Written as DNA, the CDR3 is TGCAGCGTCCAAACGGGTAACATGAACACTGAAGCTTTCTTT. Encoded protein: CSVQTGNMNTEAFF.

V usage is TRBV12-3 or TRBV12-4 and J usage is TRBJ1-5, with TRBD1 matching over 7 bases. This CDR3 is 14 amino acids long. Unmatched junction bases numbered 4, after V lost 3 bases and J lost 5 bases. CDR3: CASSFQGTDQPQHF. CDR3 nucleotides: TGTGCCAGCAGTTTTCAGGGGACAGATCAGCCCCAGCATTTT.

This rearrangement joins TRBV25-1 to TRBJ1-2, with 8 bases aligning to TRBD1. The germline V gene has CDR1 MGHDK and CDR2 SYGVNS. V was pared by 7 bases and J by 8 bases, with 6 bases of the junction left unmatched. The CDR3 contains 12 residues. The CDR3 DNA reads TGTGCCAGCAAGGACAGGGTACCCGGCTACACCTTC. Its translation is CASKDRVPGYTF.

Concerning this clonotype itself: Just one base apart from a much larger clone, this may be a read error. This likely comes from a read error, as the CDR3 has no conserved phenylalanine or tryptophan at its end. The chain employs TRBV7-9 and TRBJ1-1; D is perhaps TRBD1 (6 bases). The V gene lost 6 bases and the J gene lost 4 bases, with 21 bases spanning the gap. The CDR3 consists of 16 residues. Germline V gene sequence: CDR1 SEHNR, CDR2 FQNEAQ (reference sequence). This CDR3 reads CASRTTGNGRSTEAFL. The CDR3 region has the DNA TGTGCCAGCAGAACTACAGGGAACGGGAGGTCCACTGAAGCTTTCCTT.

In regard to this clonotype: Given a much more abundant clone one base away, this may be a read error. This sequence joins TRBV20-1 and TRBJ1-5, with D possibly TRBD1 on 5 matching bases. In germline, CDR1 is DFQATT, CDR2 SNEGSKA (reference sequence). The CDR3 has 13 residues. The CDR3: CSATARVGQPHHF. The CDR3 region has the DNA TGCAGTGCTACCGCCAGGGTGGGCCAGCCCCATCATTTT.

This clonotype was detected a few times. The CDR3 region is CASSSTRDGSNQPQHF. In DNA, the CDR3 is TGTGCCAGCAGCTCCACTCGGGACGGTAGCAATCAGCCCCAGCATTTT. The chain couples TRBV12-3 or TRBV12-4 to TRBJ1-5; tentative D call: TRBD1 (5 bases). V lost 6 bases and J 0 bases, leaving 15 bases between the germline ends. This CDR3 has 16 residues.

This chain joins TRBV29-1 and TRBJ1-2; D may be TRBD1 (5 bases). Germline CDR1 and CDR2: SQVTM and ANQGSEA. The CDR3 sequence is 14 residues long. V lost 8 bases and J 0 bases, leaving 16 bases between the germline ends. CDR3 in amino acids: CSSSATVANYGYTF. The CDR3 bases are TGCAGCAGTTCGGCGACAGTGGCTAACTATGGCTACACCTTC.

This clonotype appeared many times. At one end, the junction sequence differs from germline, possibly due to a read error. V and J are TRBV20-1 and TRBJ2-5; 7 bases agree with TRBD1. Germline CDR1 and CDR2: DFQATT and SNEGSKA (reference sequence). The CDR3 is 13 residues long. For the CDR3, the DNA is TGCAGTGCTAGACCGGGACAGCAAGAGACCCGGTACTTC. It translates to CSARPGQQETRYF.

A remark on this clonotype: Given the absence of the conserved phenylalanine or tryptophan at the CDR3 end, a read error is likely. It is unclear where the CDR3 begins or ends on the DNA, so no DNA is shown, and the CDR3 is as TCRdb lists it. The rearrangement links TRBV5-1 to TRBJ2-6; whether TRBD2, the table's D call, matches the DNA was not checked. The CDR3 totals 11 residues, both ends included. Germline V gene lookup returns CDR1 SGHRS and CDR2 YFSETQ. The CDR3 spells CASSGGTAGRT.

A few counts support this clonotype. This sequence joins TRBV27 and TRBJ1-1; D gene ambiguous. The germline V gene encodes CDR1 MNHEY and CDR2 SMNVEV (reference sequence). The CDR3 sequence is 13 residues long. Between the trimmed V and J ends, which lost 3 bases and 4 bases, there was a span of 9 bases. CDR3 nucleotide sequence: TGTGCCAGCAGTTTGAAAGGGTCCACTGAAGCTTTCTTT. This encodes CASSLKGSTEAFF.

This chain links TRBV29-1 with TRBJ1-1, with TRBD1 matching over 7 bases. Germline V lookup: CDR1 SQVTM, CDR2 ANQGSEA. The CDR3 sequence is 13 residues long. J was trimmed by 2 bases and V by 8 bases; bases with no gene match: 8. The CDR3 protein is CSSWRGRNTEAFF. The CDR3 DNA reads as TGCAGCTCCTGGAGGGGGCGTAACACTGAAGCTTTCTTT.

The gene calls are TRBV10-3 and TRBJ1-2, with 7 bases lining up with TRBD1. Germline V gene sequence: CDR1 ENHRY, CDR2 SYGVKD. Trimming cost V 4 bases and J 5 bases; bases outside gene matches: 7. This CDR3 comprises 14 residues. In DNA, the CDR3 is TGTGCCATCAGTGGTCGGGACAGCTTTTATGGCTACACCTTC. Translating it yields CAISGRDSFYGYTF.

The gene calls are TRBV29-1 and TRBJ1-1; D is undetermined. Trimming left V 4 bases short and J 3 bases short, with 18 bases between. Germline V gene lookup returns CDR1 SQVTM and CDR2 ANQGSEA. This CDR3 is built from 15 residues. As DNA, the CDR3 is TGCAGCGTTGTCGCGGGGAGCGGTGGCTACACTGAAGCTTTCTTT. It specifies CSVVAGSGGYTEAFF.

This clonotype appeared a few times. The chain has TRBV20-1 and TRBJ1-5; D is possibly TRBD1 (5 bases). The length of the CDR3 is 15 residues. Germline-derived CDR1 and CDR2 are DFQATT and SNEGSKA (reference sequence). The V gene lost 6 bases and the J gene lost 4 bases, with 19 bases spanning the gap. CDR3 in DNA: TGCAGTGCCACGATTAGGGGTTTCGGGAATCAGCCCCAGCATTTT. Protein: CSATIRGFGNQPQHF.

The chain uses TRBV20-1 and TRBJ2-7; possible D gene TRBD2, 6 bases. V lost 1 base to trimming and J lost 0 bases, with 10 bases between them. Per the germline V gene, CDR1 is DFQATT and CDR2 is SNEGSKA (reference sequence). The CDR3 contains 14 residues. CDR3 residues: CSARVPGSSYEQYF. The CDR3 DNA is TGCAGTGCTAGAGTACCCGGGAGCTCCTACGAGCAGTACTTC.

Ten or more counts support this clonotype. One end of the junction is discordant with germline, which a read error may explain. The chain has TRBV6-6 and TRBJ1-2, with D unresolved. CDR1 is MNHNY, CDR2 SVGAGI, per germline (reference sequence). The CDR3 is 8 residues long. CDR3 DNA sequence: TGTGCCAGCGGGGAGCTCTTCTTC. It encodes CASGELFF.

This clonotype has a count of ten or more. This chain connects TRBV11-2 to TRBJ2-5; perhaps TRBD2 as D (6 bases). This CDR3 spans 15 amino acids. V was clipped by 5 bases and J by 5 bases, with 18 bases between them. From germline, CDR1 is SGHAT and CDR2 FQNNGV. The DNA of the CDR3 is TGTGCCAGCAGCGGGTCCGGGGGAATTATGGAGACCCAGTACTTC. It codes for CASSGSGGIMETQYF.